These 32 T cell receptor beta chains were all obtained from the same sample, sequenced in a study of Ad26.COV2.S vaccination and SARS-CoV-2 variants. Produced via immunoSEQ multiplex PCR; TCRdb's table is partial and in-frame only. The sample consists of about 240,000 clones, 88% of them appearing once. Treatment described: over 15 received Ad26.COV2.S at low or high dose, single or two shots; roughly five received placebo; per-sample allocation not given. Sampling was performed 63 days after the first vaccine or placebo injection. Specimen: peripheral blood, collected in a trial of Ad26.COV2.S vaccine versus placebo. The receptor source for this set is a person between 18 and 60 years old who received the Ad26.COV2.S COVID-19 vaccine or a placebo.

The CDR3 sequence: CATSPALITDTQYF. The CDR3 coding sequence is TGTGCCACCAGCCCCGCATTAATAACAGATACGCAGTATTTT. The rearrangement links TRBV15 to TRBJ2-3; D gene unclear. The V end was cut by 5 bases, the J end by 3 bases, with 12 bases between. This CDR3 is built from 14 residues. CDR1 is LNHNV and CDR2 is YYDKDF in the germline V gene (reference sequence).

This CDR3 reads CASSQGPINEQFF. The DNA for the CDR3 is TGTGCCAGCAGCCAAGGTCCAATCAATGAGCAGTTCTTC. The chain carries TRBV4-2 and TRBJ2-1; no definite D call. The CDR3 runs to 13 residues. V dropped 1 base and J dropped 6 bases, with 7 bases sitting between them. The germline gives CDR1 LGHNA, CDR2 YNFKEQ.

V is TRBV28 and J is TRBJ2-7, with D possibly being TRBD1 or TRBD2 (5 bases each). Trimming shortened V by 7 bases and J by 3 bases, and 10 bases separated the two germline ends. There are 12 residues in the CDR3. The germline gives CDR1 MDHEN, CDR2 SYDVKM. Here the CDR3 DNA reads TGTGCCAGCAAGTCGAGGGGCTACGAGCAGTACTTC. Translating it yields CASKSRGYEQYF.

Concerning this clone: One end of the junction does not line up with germline, which may come from a read error. The chain recombines TRBV4-3 with TRBJ2-3; 7 nucleotides line up with TRBD1. The CDR3 covers 13 residues. Germline CDR1 and CDR2: LGHNA and YSLEER. This CDR3 is CASSHEPRGQHHF. The CDR3 DNA reads TGCGCCAGCAGCCACGAACCCCGGGGACAGCACCATTTT.

This clone was seen a single time. The chain combines TRBV2 with TRBJ1-2; the match to TRBD1 covers 11 bases. Per germline, CDR1 SNHLY and CDR2 FYNNEI. This CDR3 spans 14 amino acids. After removal of 4 bases from V and 8 bases from J, the junction contained 6 bases not matched to a gene. The CDR3 reads CASSADRGLGGYTF. In nucleotides, the CDR3 is TGTGCCAGCAGTGCGGACAGGGGGCTTGGGGGCTACACCTTC.

The chain links TRBV6-1 to TRBJ2-7, with D possibly matching TRBD1 (6 bases). There are 16 residues in the CDR3. Between the trimmed V and J ends, which lost 1 base and 1 base, there was a span of 14 bases. CDR1 MNHNS and CDR2 SASEGT come from the germline V gene. The CDR3 is CASSEGMTGSSYEQYF. As DNA, the CDR3 is TGTGCCAGCAGTGAAGGGATGACAGGCTCATCCTACGAGCAGTACTTC.

This chain joins TRBV11-2 and TRBJ2-1; tentative D call: TRBD2 (6 bases). The CDR3 loop spans 13 amino acids. CDR1 is SGHAT, CDR2 FQNNGV, per germline. V lost 2 bases, J lost 15 bases, and 17 bases lay in between. The CDR3 sequence is CASSLRFRESMFF. The CDR3, as DNA: TGTGCCAGCAGCTTAAGGTTCCGGGAGAGCATGTTCTTC.

The CDR3 nucleotides are TGTGCCATCAAGGGGGGTACTGAAGCTTTCTTT. This translates into CAIKGGTEAFF. The chain recombines TRBV10-3 with TRBJ1-1; a possible D gene is TRBD1 (6 bases). Germline V lookup: CDR1 ENHRY, CDR2 SYGVKD. V was clipped by 7 bases and J by 5 bases, with 8 bases between them. The CDR3 runs to 11 residues.

The V call is TRBV5-3, the J call TRBJ2-3, with TRBD2 matching 14 bases. TRBV5-3 is sorted into the ORF group, with uncertain function. This CDR3 is built from 16 residues. V dropped 4 bases and J dropped 5; count of bases not matched to a gene: 6. The CDR3 protein is CARSLGLAGDLDTQYF. The CDR3 nucleotides are TGTGCCAGAAGCCTGGGACTAGCGGGAGATCTAGATACGCAGTATTTT.

The rearrangement uses TRBV5-5 and TRBJ1-1, with D possibly being TRBD1 (5 bases). CDR1 SGHKS and CDR2 YYEKEE come from the germline V gene (reference sequence). CDR3 length equals 16 residues. Trimming took 0 bases from V and 0 from J, leaving 12 bases between them. CDR3 residues: CASSLVLGTVNTEAFF. Written as DNA, the CDR3 is TGTGCCAGCAGCTTGGTCCTCGGGACGGTGAACACTGAAGCTTTCTTT.

J is TRBJ1-1 and V is TRBV4-1; weak D call: TRBD1 (5 bases). The CDR3 is made up of 15 amino acids. The V gene lost 6 bases and the J gene lost 0 bases, with 14 bases spanning the gap. Germline V gives CDR1 MGHRA, CDR2 YSYEKL. As DNA, the CDR3 is TGCGCCAGCAGTGGGGGGAGGGGTATGAACACTGAAGCTTTCTTT. Its translation: CASSGGRGMNTEAFF.

V is TRBV6-6 and J is TRBJ1-5; D unresolved. In germline, CDR1 is MNHNY, CDR2 SVGAGI (reference sequence). The ends were cut back, 5 bases at V and 3 bases at J, with 14 bases in the middle. CDR3 size: 15 residues. The CDR3 region is CASSPTGTTNQPQHF. CDR3 bases: TGTGCCAGCAGTCCGACGGGAACCACCAATCAGCCCCAGCATTTT.

The CDR3 coding sequence is TGTGCCAGCAGCTTAGGAGGTTCAGTTCCCAACACTGAAGCTTTCTTT. This translates into CASSLGGSVPNTEAFF. The chain has TRBV7-6 and TRBJ1-1; D not resolved. This CDR3 is 16 amino acids long. The ends were cut back, 1 base at V and 2 bases at J, with 14 bases in the middle. Per the germline V gene, CDR1 is SGHVS and CDR2 is FNYEAQ.

This sequence joins TRBV28 and TRBJ2-2; D tentatively fits TRBD1 or TRBD2 (6 bases each). This CDR3 spans 15 amino acids. Germline-derived CDR1 and CDR2 are MDHEN and SYDVKM. V lost 3 bases to trimming and J lost 4 bases, with 12 bases between them. The CDR3 region is CASSFEEGGTGELFF. CDR3 in DNA: TGTGCCAGCAGTTTTGAGGAGGGGGGCACCGGGGAGCTGTTTTTT. Together with reference TRBV28 and TRBJ2-2, the CDR3 gives the full variable domain: DVKVTQSSRYLVKRTGEKVFLECVQDMDHENMFWYRQDPGLGLRLIYFSYDVKMKEKGDIPEGYSVSREKKERFSLILESASTNQTSMYLCASSFEEGGTGELFFGEGSRLTVL.

The CDR3 DNA reads as TGTGCCAGCAGCTTAGGGATCGGTGGCAGGGCAGAGACCCAGTACTTC. This translates into CASSLGIGGRAETQYF. The rearrangement joins TRBV7-9 to TRBJ2-5, with D perhaps matching TRBD1 (5 bases). Germline-derived CDR1 and CDR2 are SEHNR and FQNEAQ (reference sequence). The CDR3 is made up of 16 amino acids. V lost 1 base, J lost 4 bases, and 16 bases lay in between.

The rearrangement joins TRBV30 to TRBJ2-1; no firm D call. The V end lost 5 bases, the J end lost 6 bases, and 5 bases lay between the germline ends. The CDR3 has 10 amino acids. Germline V gives CDR1 GTSNPN, CDR2 SVGIG (reference sequence). The CDR3 DNA reads as TGTGCCTGGGGAGTCAATGAGCAGTTCTTC. This sequence encodes CAWGVNEQFF. Looking up the rest from reference TRBV30 and TRBJ2-1 gives the full variable domain: SQTIHQWPATLVQPVGSPLSLECTVEGTSNPNLYWYRQAAGRGLQLLFYSVGIGQISSEVPQNLSASRPQDRQFILSSKKLLLSDSGFYLCAWGVNEQFFGPGTRLTVL.

This clone was observed once. The chain uses TRBV25-1 and TRBJ2-5; perhaps TRBD2 as D (5 bases). Trimming pared 3 bases from V and 9 bases from J, leaving 14 bases between. The CDR3 length is 13 residues. Germline CDR1 reads MGHDK; CDR2 reads SYGVNS. The CDR3 loop reads CASSEDTRLPQYF. CDR3 coding DNA: TGTGCCAGCAGTGAGGATACGAGACTACCCCAGTACTTC.

The chain combines TRBV11-2 with TRBJ2-3; a possible D gene is TRBD2 (5 bases). From germline, CDR1 is SGHAT and CDR2 FQNNGV. V dropped 3 bases and J dropped 0 bases, with 10 bases sitting between them. This CDR3 contains 15 residues. Here the CDR3 reads CASSLGGSSTDTQYF. Here the CDR3 DNA reads TGTGCCAGCAGCTTGGGCGGGTCTAGCACAGATACGCAGTATTTT.

CDR3 sequence: CATSIGDEKLFF. Written as DNA, the CDR3 is TGTGCCACCAGCATTGGTGATGAAAAACTGTTTTTT. The V and J genes are TRBV15 and TRBJ1-4; the D is unclear. The V gene lost 4 bases and the J gene lost 6 bases, with 6 bases spanning the gap. Looked up from germline, CDR1 is LNHNV and CDR2 is YYDKDF (reference sequence). This CDR3 is 12 amino acids long.

The J gene is TRBJ2-1, the V gene TRBV5-1, with D possibly TRBD2 on 5 matching bases. The CDR3 runs 15 residues. The ends were cut back, 2 bases at V and 2 bases at J, with 11 bases in the middle. CDR1 is SGHRS, CDR2 YFSETQ, per germline. The DNA of the CDR3 is TGCGCCAGCAGCTTAATTCGCGGGCCCTACAATGAGCAGTTCTTC. Protein product: CASSLIRGPYNEQFF.

CDR3 nucleotide sequence: TGTGCCAGCAGTCCCCAGGGAGGCTACACCTTC. Its translation: CASSPQGGYTF. The chain uses TRBV28 and TRBJ1-2, with TRBD1 as a possible D gene (5 bases). The CDR3 sequence is 11 residues long. CDR1 and CDR2 (germline): MDHEN, SYDVKM. The ends were cut back, 5 bases at V and 8 bases at J, with 9 bases in the middle.

V gene TRBV10-1 combines with J gene TRBJ1-2; TRBD1 might be the D (5 bases). With 3 bases removed from V and 3 bases from J, the gap between germline ends came to 11 bases. Germline-derived CDR1 and CDR2 are WNHNN and SYGVQD (reference sequence). This CDR3 has 14 amino acids. In nucleotides, the CDR3 is TGCGCCAGCAGTGATGGGGCCTCGGACTATGGCTACACCTTC. Its protein is CASSDGASDYGYTF.

The chain employs TRBV5-1 and TRBJ2-5; 10 bases map to TRBD1. The germline V gene encodes CDR1 SGHRS and CDR2 YFSETQ. This CDR3 has 15 amino acids. V gave up 2 bases and J gave up 2 bases; unmatched junction bases: 3. DNA of the CDR3: TGCGCCAGCAGCTTACCGGGACAGGGGCAAGAGACCCAGTACTTC. Its protein is CASSLPGQGQETQYF.

The chain couples TRBV28 to TRBJ1-4; possibly TRBD1 for D (5 bases). The germline gives CDR1 MDHEN, CDR2 SYDVKM. This CDR3 comprises 14 residues. The V and J ends lost 10 bases and 3 bases respectively, with 15 bases between them. The CDR3 loop reads CATTGLRANEKLFF. CDR3 DNA: TGTGCCACCACAGGCCTTCGCGCTAATGAAAAACTGTTTTTT.

This rearrangement joins TRBV21-1 to TRBJ2-2; TRBD2 is the table's D call and was not checked against the DNA. TRBV21-1 is a pseudogene. This CDR3 has 18 residues. The CDR3 nucleotides read TGTGCCAGCAGCCGACCCGGGACTAGCGGGACGAACACCGGGGAGCTGTTTTTT. This encodes CASSRPGTSGTNTGELFF.

The chain carries TRBV14 and TRBJ1-6; weak D call: TRBD1 (5 bases). The CDR3 has 15 amino acids. Looked up from germline, CDR1 is SGHDN and CDR2 is FVKESK. V lost 2 bases to trimming and J lost 7 bases, with 12 bases between them. The CDR3 DNA reads TGTGCCAGCAGCCAAAGCGGGGGGAGGAATTCACCCCTCCACTTT. It is translated as CASSQSGGRNSPLHF.

The chain employs TRBV28 and TRBJ2-7; 7 bases fit TRBD2. From germline, CDR1 is MDHEN and CDR2 SYDVKM. J lost 3 bases, V lost 2 bases, and 4 bases had no gene match. The CDR3 has 14 amino acids. CDR3: CASSLAGDLYEQYF. The CDR3 DNA is TGTGCCAGCAGTTTAGCGGGGGACCTCTACGAGCAGTACTTC.

Concerning this clone: The junction and the germline gene differ at one end; a read error may be behind it. The gene calls are TRBV7-7 and TRBJ2-3, with TRBD2 matching 10 bases. This CDR3 has 16 amino acids. Germline V gene sequence: CDR1 SSHAT, CDR2 FNYEAQ (reference sequence). CDR3 sequence reads: CASSLGAGGSTDTQYF. The CDR3 region has the DNA TGTGCTAGCAGCTTAGGAGCGGGAGGGTCGACAGATACGCAGTATTTT.

This clone was observed a single time. The chain couples TRBV12-3 or TRBV12-4 to TRBJ2-5; the D gene is possibly TRBD1 (6 bases). Between the trimmed V and J ends, which lost 6 bases and 5 bases, there was a span of 13 bases. This CDR3 is built from 13 residues. The CDR3 is CASRMGTTETQYF. In DNA form, the CDR3 reads TGTGCCAGCAGGATGGGGACAACGGAGACCCAGTACTTC.

The table lists this clone with a few counts. V gene TRBV6-5 combines with J gene TRBJ1-6; no definite D call. Germline V lookup: CDR1 MNHEY, CDR2 SVGAGI. The CDR3 is 14 amino acids. The V end lost 8 bases, the J end lost 5 bases, and 13 bases lay between the germline ends. CDR3 sequence reads: CASASALNNSPLHF. The CDR3, as DNA: TGTGCCAGCGCCTCCGCCCTTAATAATTCACCCCTCCACTTT.

The V call is TRBV7-3, the J call TRBJ2-1; TRBD2 aligns across 9 bases. The CDR3 consists of 14 residues. After removal of 1 base from V and 9 bases from J, the junction contained 4 bases not matched to a gene. Germline lookup yields CDR1 SGHTA and CDR2 FQGTGA. CDR3 loop: CASSLSGLASEQFF. CDR3 coding DNA: TGTGCCAGCAGCTTAAGCGGACTAGCGAGTGAGCAGTTCTTC.

The rearrangement uses TRBV18 and TRBJ2-7; D gene uncertain. Between the trimmed V and J ends, which lost 2 bases and 2 bases, there was a span of 10 bases. Germline V CDR1 and CDR2: KGHSH, LQKENI. The CDR3 extends over 14 amino acids. CDR3 coding DNA: TGTGCCAGCTCACCAGCCAACACCGCCTACGAGCAGTACTTC. Its protein is CASSPANTAYEQYF.